This is a list of T cell receptor beta chains from one sample in a study of blood T cell repertoires in COVID-19. Clones were read by immunoSEQ multiplex PCR, and TCRdb kept only the in-frame ones, dropping some. The data contain approximately 300,000 clones, about 86% of them seen just once; the ten biggest clones take up about 1.2%. The sample taken for sequencing was peripheral blood. Receptors originate from a woman between 45 and 60 years old with acute or convalescent COVID-19. CDR3s include the opening cysteine and the closing phenylalanine or tryptophan. The listing skips clone size in some rows; elsewhere it reads once, few, many or a size class.

V | length | size | CDR3
TRBV9 | 15 | - | CASSLGLKANYGYTF
TRBV9 | 16 | - | CASSPPSGRDYNEQFF
TRBV20-1 | 13 | - | CSASGQGGYGYTF
TRBV14 | 16 | - | CASSRLGTPPGDTQYF
TRBV6-2/TRBV6-3 | 14 | once | CASSDRERDQPQHF
TRBV5-8 | 16 | - | CASSLAGGAPGNTIYF
TRBV5-6 | 17 | - | CASSFPGQGVGDTEAFF
TRBV4-1 | 16 | few | CASSQRFREANNEQFF
TRBV7-2 | 13 | - | CASSWLANEKLFF
TRBV25-1 | 14 | - | CASSEFLADYGYTF
TRBV4-1 | 18 | - | CASSQGGDLAGVSYEQYF
TRBV25-1 | 12 | - | CASRDSLGIQYF
TRBV5-4 | 14 | few | CASSFEGAATEAFF
TRBV25-1 | 14 | - | CASQGSSGANVLTF
TRBV11-2 | 15 | - | CASSFNRQGPYEQYF
TRBV7-2 | 16 | - | CASSFGIAGGRETQYF
TRBV28 | 14 | - | CASSPWTGRETQYF
TRBV30 | 19 | - | CAWSPRGLQAFSGANVLTF
TRBV5-6 | 16 | few | CASSLGWRDSGNTIYF
TRBV18 | 14 | - | CASFSGTGYTEAFF
TRBV29-1 | 13 | - | CSVEDRRVDTQYF
TRBV5-8 | 15 | - | CASSPGQNSNQPQHF
TRBV7-2 | 12 | - | CASSVTKDRGYF
TRBV25-1 | 14 | - | CASSDAGTRAEQFF
TRBV6-5 | 15 | - | CASSYTNKLGTEAFF
TRBV6-5 | 12 | - | CASIPPGQRYTF
TRBV7-2 | 16 | - | CASSSRVTGPDYEQYF
TRBV5-1 | 15 | - | CASSRGTLEEETQYF
TRBV5-4 | 16 | - | CASSSGTGGWKNIQYF
TRBV18 | 15 | - | CASSPPSQVNEKLFF
TRBV2 | 15 | - | CASTSQVAVNSPLHF
TRBV5-1 | 18 | once | CASSTLAGVGRGQETQYF
TRBV14 | 15 | - | CASSQGAGSLAEAFF
TRBV27 | 14 | - | CASSLLDGVDGYTF
TRBV9 | 16 | - | CASSVDVGGRSSEQYF
TRBV4-2 | 16 | - | CASSQAGTGALNTIYF
TRBV19 | 12 | - | CASPGGIYGYTF
TRBV7-9 | 11 | - | CASSLSTEAFF
TRBV6-2/TRBV6-3 | 15 | - | CASSYGGISDEKLFF
TRBV25-1 | 13 | - | CASSEEAGYGYTF
TRBV21-1 | 15 | - | CASSRGQLSGNTIYF
TRBV27 | 14 | - | CASSLGEGLYGYTF
TRBV5-1 | 19 | - | CASSLSAIRDTGMGSPLHF
TRBV7-2 | 13 | - | CASSLGRLVTQYF
TRBV7-6 | 17 | - | CASSLGLQGVAEETQYF
TRBV9 | 15 | - | CASSVAGTANYGYTF
TRBV2 | 14 | - | CASSDGATNGPQHF
TRBV5-1 | 14 | - | CASSLGLGTGGKTF
TRBV29-1 | 17 | - | CSPFEPGQGLLNTEAFF
TRBV4-1 | 15 | - | CASTPVVFCTGELFF
TRBV6-2/TRBV6-3 | 16 | - | CASSHPRTGGADGYTF
TRBV9 | 18 | - | CASSLRTATTTYNSPLHF